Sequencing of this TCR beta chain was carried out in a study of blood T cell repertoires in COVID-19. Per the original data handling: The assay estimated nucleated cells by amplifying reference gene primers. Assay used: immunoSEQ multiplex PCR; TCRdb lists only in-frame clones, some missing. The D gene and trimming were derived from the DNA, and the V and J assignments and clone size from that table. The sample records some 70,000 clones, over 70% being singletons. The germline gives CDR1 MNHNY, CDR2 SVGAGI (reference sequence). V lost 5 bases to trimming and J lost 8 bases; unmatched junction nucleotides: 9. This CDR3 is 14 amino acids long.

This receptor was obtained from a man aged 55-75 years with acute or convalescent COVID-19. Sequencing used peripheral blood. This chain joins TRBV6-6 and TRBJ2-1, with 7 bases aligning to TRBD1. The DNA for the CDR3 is TGTGCCAGCAGTCCGATAGGACAGGACGATGAGCAGTTCTTC. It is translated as CASSPIGQDDEQFF.